These 26 T cell receptor beta chains were all obtained from the same sample, sequenced in a study of blood T cell repertoires in COVID-19. Assay: immunoSEQ multiplex PCR; the TCRdb copy retains only in-frame clones and omits some. The sample holds about 150,000 clones, 80% to 90% seen once. Sequenced sample: peripheral blood. These TCRs come from a man aged 18 to 35 with COVID-19, enrolled during active disease.

The chain is built from TRBV7-9 and TRBJ2-2; 7 bases fit TRBD1. Looked up from germline, CDR1 is SEHNR and CDR2 is FQNEAQ (reference sequence). V gave up 4 bases and J gave up 1 base; unmatched junction bases: 12. The CDR3 runs to 18 residues. Written as DNA, the CDR3 is TGTGCCAGCAGCTCTAGGGTCGCCGGGACAGAGAACACCGGGGAGCTGTTTTTT. Its translation: CASSSRVAGTENTGELFF.

The chain uses TRBV7-8 and TRBJ2-1; 9 bases line up with TRBD2. Trimming at V came to 3 bases and at J to 6 bases, leaving 6 bases not matched to a gene. Looked up from germline, CDR1 is SGHVS and CDR2 is FQNEAQ. This CDR3 is 15 amino acids long. This CDR3 is CASSLAGLATNEQFF. Written as DNA, the CDR3 is TGTGCCAGCAGCTTGGCGGGACTAGCCACCAATGAGCAGTTCTTC.

The rearrangement links TRBV4-1 to TRBJ2-1, with TRBD1 matching over 8 bases. The germline V gene has CDR1 MGHRA and CDR2 YSYEKL. This CDR3 contains 14 residues. The junction had 8 bases not matched to a gene; V was cut back by 0 bases and J by 13 bases. Written as DNA, the CDR3 is TGCGCCAGCAGCCAAGATCGGAGGACAGGGATTCAGTTCTTC. The encoded protein is CASSQDRRTGIQFF.

The chain couples TRBV10-3 to TRBJ2-1; D may be TRBD1 (5 bases). CDR1 is ENHRY, CDR2 SYGVKD, per germline. The CDR3 has 14 amino acids. Trimming pared 0 bases from V and 13 bases from J, leaving 16 bases between. Written as DNA, the CDR3 is TGTGCCATCAGTGAGTCAGGGGATCCCTTATCCCAGTTCTTC. Translation: CAISESGDPLSQFF.

The table lists this clone with a few counts. The rearrangement joins TRBV28 to TRBJ2-1; 8 nucleotides match TRBD1. Germline V CDR1 and CDR2: MDHEN, SYDVKM. V shed 2 bases, J shed 2 bases, and the junction held 2 bases outside the gene matches. This CDR3 contains 15 residues. The CDR3 region is CASSLRRGPYNEQFF. The CDR3 nucleotides read TGTGCCAGCAGTTTACGCAGGGGGCCCTACAATGAGCAGTTCTTC. The whole variable domain, filled in from reference TRBV28 and TRBJ2-1, reads DVKVTQSSRYLVKRTGEKVFLECVQDMDHENMFWYRQDPGLGLRLIYFSYDVKMKEKGDIPEGYSVSREKKERFSLILESASTNQTSMYLCASSLRRGPYNEQFFGPGTRLTVL.

This clone appeared a single time. The V gene is TRBV28, the J gene TRBJ2-7, with TRBD1 matching over 10 bases. The ends lost 6 bases at V and 3 bases at J; junction bases unmatched: 5. From germline, CDR1 is MDHEN and CDR2 SYDVKM. The CDR3 is 14 residues long. CDR3 bases: TGTGCCAGCAGCAAGGACAGGGGGGACTACGAGCAGTACTTC. It translates to CASSKDRGDYEQYF.

This chain connects TRBV19 to TRBJ1-1, with 7 bases aligning to TRBD1. CDR1 is LNHDA and CDR2 is SQIVND in the germline V gene (reference sequence). Trimming took 2 bases from V and 4 from J; bases not matched to a gene: 4. The CDR3 is made up of 14 amino acids. The DNA of the CDR3 is TGTGCCAGTAGTATAACAGGGGAGGCCACTGAAGCTTTCTTT. This encodes CASSITGEATEAFF.

V is TRBV27 and J is TRBJ2-1; tentatively, D is TRBD1 (6 bases). The V end was cut by 5 bases, the J end by 4 bases, with 12 bases between. Per germline, CDR1 MNHEY and CDR2 SMNVEV (reference sequence). The CDR3 covers 14 residues. CDR3 DNA: TGTGCCAGCAGTACAGGGAGACCTTACAATGAGCAGTTCTTC. Translating it yields CASSTGRPYNEQFF.

This rearrangement joins TRBV5-1 to TRBJ1-3; D is uncertain. V was shortened by 4 bases and J by 1 base, with 6 bases between the two germline ends. The CDR3 is 13 residues long. Germline assignment: CDR1 SGHRS and CDR2 YFSETQ. CDR3 nucleotides: TGCGCCAGCAGCCTAGGATCTGGAAACACCATATATTTT. Protein product: CASSLGSGNTIYF.

This clone was counted a few times. The J gene is TRBJ1-2, the V gene TRBV27; D gene unclear. The CDR3 has 13 amino acids. Germline CDR1 and CDR2: MNHEY and SMNVEV (reference sequence). The V end was cut by 9 bases, the J end by 3 bases, with 14 bases between. Here the CDR3 reads CASAGLGDYGYTF. In DNA form, the CDR3 reads TGTGCCAGTGCTGGGCTGGGAGACTATGGCTACACCTTC.

This chain uses TRBV13 with TRBJ2-3, with D maybe TRBD2 (5 bases). Looked up from germline, CDR1 is PRHDT and CDR2 is FYEKMQ (reference sequence). The CDR3 is 15 residues long. V lost 0 bases and J lost 4, with 11 bases in between. The CDR3 bases are TGTGCCAGCAGCTTAGGTCTAGCCCCCCCAGATACGCAGTATTTT. Protein sequence: CASSLGLAPPDTQYF.

J is TRBJ2-1 and V is TRBV18, with D possibly TRBD2 on 5 matching bases. Trimming pared 3 bases from V and 10 bases from J, leaving 7 bases between. Germline V gene lookup returns CDR1 KGHSH and CDR2 LQKENI. The CDR3 is made up of 11 amino acids. The CDR3 nucleotides read TGTGCCAGCTCACCGGAGGCAGAGCAGTTCTTC. Translating gives CASSPEAEQFF.

This chain joins TRBV6-2 or TRBV6-3 and TRBJ1-3; no definite D call. V gave up 0 bases and J gave up 3 bases, with 9 bases separating them. Germline CDR1 MNHEY, CDR2 SVGEGT. The CDR3 is 15 amino acids. The CDR3 is CASSYSSGFGNTIYF. In DNA, the CDR3 is TGTGCCAGCAGTTACTCGTCGGGGTTTGGAAACACCATATATTTT.

This sequence joins TRBV28 and TRBJ1-1, with D perhaps matching TRBD1 (5 bases). Trimming shortened V by 6 bases and J by 4 bases, and 15 bases separated the two germline ends. The V gene's germline CDR1 is MDHEN and CDR2 SYDVKM. This CDR3 region has 14 residues. CDR3 bases: TGTGCCAGCAGCTCAGGCAGGGAAGGCACTGAAGCTTTCTTT. It codes for CASSSGREGTEAFF.

Comment on this clone: At one of its ends the junction is not consistent with the germline gene, which may arise from a read error. The CDR3 loop reads CASRPVGSEKLLF. CDR3 sequence (DNA): TGTGCCAGCAGGCCAGTTGGGAGTGAAAAACTGCTTTTT. The chain joins TRBV2 to TRBJ1-4; no clear D gene. The CDR3 has 13 amino acids. Looked up from germline, CDR1 is SNHLY and CDR2 is FYNNEI.

The rearrangement joins TRBV28 to TRBJ1-1, with 7 bases aligning to TRBD1. The CDR3 loop spans 18 amino acids. CDR1 MDHEN and CDR2 SYDVKM come from the germline V gene. V trimming: 7 bases; J trimming: 3 bases; junction bases outside the gene matches: 20. Here the CDR3 DNA reads TGTGCCAGCATCAGCCGGTGGGCCCCGGGACAGTGGGACACTGAAGCTTTCTTT. It specifies CASISRWAPGQWDTEAFF.

The genes are TRBV30 and TRBJ2-2; 9 bases are shared with TRBD1. CDR3 length: 14 residues. Germline V gene data show CDR1 as GTSNPN and CDR2 as SVGIG (reference sequence). CDR3 sequence (DNA): TGTGCATTGGACCAGGGACAGGGCACCGGGGAGCTGTTTTTT. The encoded protein is CALDQGQGTGELFF.

This chain joins TRBV4-1 and TRBJ1-2, with a possible D match to TRBD1 (5 bases). Germline values: CDR1 MGHRA, CDR2 YSYEKL. The CDR3 has 13 residues. Trimming took off 5 bases at V and 5 bases at J, with 12 bases between the two ends. CDR3 sequence: CASSSPGGYGYTF. CDR3 nucleotides: TGCGCCAGCAGCAGCCCGGGGGGTTATGGCTACACCTTC.

The V and J genes are TRBV7-2 and TRBJ2-5, with TRBD1 matching over 7 bases. With 1 base clipped from V and 5 bases from J, the junction kept 4 bases outside the gene matches. There are 14 residues in the CDR3. Germline V gene sequence: CDR1 SGHTA, CDR2 FQGNSA. DNA for the CDR3: TGTGCCAGCAGCTTAGACAGGGGCGCTGAGACCCAGTACTTC. This encodes CASSLDRGAETQYF.

The DNA for the CDR3 is TGTGCCAGCAGTGGCGGGGGGACAGGGGAGTCTAGCAATCAGCCCCAGCATTTT. Its protein product is CASSGGGTGESSNQPQHF. The chain couples TRBV2 to TRBJ1-5; 10 nucleotides match TRBD1. CDR3 length: 18 amino acids. V was clipped by 4 bases and J by 0 bases; unmatched bases: 9. Per the germline V gene, CDR1 is SNHLY and CDR2 is FYNNEI.

The chain employs TRBV27 and TRBJ2-3; TRBD2 aligns across 10 bases. V shed 6 bases, J shed 2 bases, and the junction held 5 bases outside the gene matches. This CDR3 comprises 15 residues. CDR1 is MNHEY and CDR2 is SMNVEV in the germline V gene (reference sequence). The CDR3, as DNA: TGTGCCAGCAGATTAGCGGGAGGCCCCACAGATACGCAGTATTTT. Residues: CASRLAGGPTDTQYF.

The CDR3 loop is CASSLARTDEQYF. The CDR3 region has the DNA TGTGCCAGCAGCTTAGCGCGTACGGACGAGCAGTACTTC. The V and J genes are TRBV7-2 and TRBJ2-7; D gene uncertain. This CDR3 region has 13 residues. With 0 bases removed from V and 5 bases from J, the gap between germline ends came to 8 bases. Per the germline V gene, CDR1 is SGHTA and CDR2 is FQGNSA.

Remarks on this clone: A much larger clone differs from this one at a single base, so this may be a read error. Other DNA sequences within the sample encode an identical CDR3. The rearrangement uses TRBV4-3 and TRBJ2-3, with no clear D. The V end lost 0 bases, the J end lost 2 bases, and 9 bases lay between the germline ends. Germline V lookup: CDR1 LGHNA, CDR2 YSLEER. This CDR3 spans 15 amino acids. The CDR3 protein is CASSQEARNTDTQYF. Written as DNA, the CDR3 is TGCGCCAGCAGCCAAGAGGCCCGAAACACAGATACGCAGTATTTT.

The CDR3 reads CASSQAAGSIGYF. The CDR3, as DNA: TGCGCCAGCAGCCAAGCCGCCGGGAGTATAGGTTACTTC. The chain is built from TRBV4-1 and TRBJ2-7, with D possibly matching TRBD2 (6 bases). Germline assignment: CDR1 MGHRA and CDR2 YSYEKL. V lost 1 base, J lost 13 bases, and 17 bases lay in between. The CDR3 totals 13 residues.

V and J are TRBV15 and TRBJ2-3, with 9 bases lining up with TRBD2. V lost 0 bases, J lost 3 bases, and 16 bases stayed unmatched. Germline CDR1 is LNHNV and CDR2 is YYDKDF (reference sequence). The CDR3 totals 20 residues. The CDR3 reads CATSRDIGFAGGGQTDTQYF. In nucleotides, the CDR3 is TGTGCCACCAGCAGAGATATAGGGTTTGCGGGAGGGGGACAGACAGATACGCAGTATTTT.

V and J are TRBV3-1 (or the pseudogene TRBV3-2) and TRBJ2-7; 8 bases line up with TRBD1. V gave up 0 bases and J gave up 2 bases; unmatched junction bases: 12. Per the germline V gene, CDR1 is LGHDT and CDR2 is YNNKEL (reference sequence). The CDR3 has 18 amino acids. CDR3 in DNA: TGTGCCAGCAGCCAAGAGGGGACACGGACAGGGAGAGCCTACGAGCAGTACTTC. Encoded protein: CASSQEGTRTGRAYEQYF.